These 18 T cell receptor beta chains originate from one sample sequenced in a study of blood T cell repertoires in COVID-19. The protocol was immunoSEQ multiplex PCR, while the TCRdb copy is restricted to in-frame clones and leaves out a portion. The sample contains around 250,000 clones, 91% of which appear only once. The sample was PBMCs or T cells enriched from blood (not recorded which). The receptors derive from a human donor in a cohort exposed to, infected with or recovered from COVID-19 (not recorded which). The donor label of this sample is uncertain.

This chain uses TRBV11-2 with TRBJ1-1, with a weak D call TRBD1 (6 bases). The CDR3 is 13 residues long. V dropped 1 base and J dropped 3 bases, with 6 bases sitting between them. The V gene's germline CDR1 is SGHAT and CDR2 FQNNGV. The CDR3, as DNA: TGTGCCAGCAGCTTAGCAGGGGACACTGAAGCTTTCTTT. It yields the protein CASSLAGDTEAFF. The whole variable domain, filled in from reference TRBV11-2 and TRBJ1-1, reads EAGVAQSPRYKIIEKRQSVAFWCNPISGHATLYWYQQILGQGPKLLIQFQNNGVVDDSQLPKDRFSAERLKGVDSTLKIQPAKLEDSAVYLCASSLAGDTEAFFGQGTRLTVV.

The DNA for the CDR3 is TGTGCCAGCAGCCAAAACTTCATATGTGAGGGCCAGCCCCAGCATTTT. This translates into CASSQNFICEGQPQHF. The genes are TRBV3-1 (or the pseudogene TRBV3-2) and TRBJ1-5; D unresolved. From germline, CDR1 is LGHDT and CDR2 YNNKEL (reference sequence). Trimming removed 2 bases at V and 7 bases at J, with 18 bases between. CDR3 size: 16 residues.

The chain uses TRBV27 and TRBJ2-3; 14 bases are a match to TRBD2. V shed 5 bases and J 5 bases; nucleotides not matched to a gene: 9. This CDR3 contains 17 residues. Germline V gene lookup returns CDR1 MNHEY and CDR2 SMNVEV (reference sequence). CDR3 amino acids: CASSPGLAGGRVDTQYF. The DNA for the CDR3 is TGTGCCAGCAGTCCCGGACTAGCGGGGGGACGGGTAGATACGCAGTATTTT.

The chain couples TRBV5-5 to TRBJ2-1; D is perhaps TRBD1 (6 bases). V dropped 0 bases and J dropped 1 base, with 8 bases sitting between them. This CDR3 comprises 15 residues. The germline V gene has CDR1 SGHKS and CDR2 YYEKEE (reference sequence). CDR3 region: CASSLGQGSYNEQFF. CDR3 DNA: TGTGCCAGCAGCTTGGGCCAGGGGTCCTACAATGAGCAGTTCTTC. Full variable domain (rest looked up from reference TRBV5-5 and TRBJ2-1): DAGVTQSPTHLIKTRGQQVTLRCSPISGHKSVSWYQQVLGQGPQFIFQYYEKEERGRGNFPDRFSARQFPNYSSELNVNALLLGDSALYLCASSLGQGSYNEQFFGPGTRLTVL.

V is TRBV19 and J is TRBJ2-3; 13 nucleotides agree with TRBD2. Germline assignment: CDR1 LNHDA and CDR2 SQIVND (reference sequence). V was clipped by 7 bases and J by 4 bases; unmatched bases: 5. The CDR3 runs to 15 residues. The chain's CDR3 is CASKVGTSGADTQYF. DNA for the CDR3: TGTGCCAGTAAAGTGGGGACTAGCGGGGCAGATACGCAGTATTTT. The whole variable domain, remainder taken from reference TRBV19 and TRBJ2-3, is DGGITQSPKYLFRKEGQNVTLSCEQNLNHDAMYWYRQDPGQGLRLIYYSQIVNDFQKGDIAEGYSVSREKKESFPLTVTSAQKNPTAFYLCASKVGTSGADTQYFGPGTRLTVL.

CDR3 sequence: CASSQTASSYNSPLHF. The CDR3 nucleotides are TGCGCCAGCAGCCAGACAGCGAGCTCCTATAATTCACCCCTCCACTTT. V and J are TRBV4-1 and TRBJ1-6; D possibly corresponds to TRBD1 (5 bases). Germline CDR1 and CDR2: MGHRA and YSYEKL. V was trimmed by 3 bases and J by 0 bases, leaving 9 bases between them. The CDR3 is 16 residues long.

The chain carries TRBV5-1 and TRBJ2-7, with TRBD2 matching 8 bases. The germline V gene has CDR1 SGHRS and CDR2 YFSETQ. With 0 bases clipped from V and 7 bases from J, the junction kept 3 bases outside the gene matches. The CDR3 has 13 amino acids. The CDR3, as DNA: TGCGCCAGCAGCTTGGGCGGGGGGCAGGAGCAGTACTTC. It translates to CASSLGGGQEQYF.

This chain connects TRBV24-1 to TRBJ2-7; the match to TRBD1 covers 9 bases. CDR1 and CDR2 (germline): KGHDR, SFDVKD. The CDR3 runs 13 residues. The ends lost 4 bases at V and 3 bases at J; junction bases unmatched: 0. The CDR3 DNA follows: TGTGCCACCAGTGAGGACAGGGGCTACGAGCAGTACTTC. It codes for CATSEDRGYEQYF.

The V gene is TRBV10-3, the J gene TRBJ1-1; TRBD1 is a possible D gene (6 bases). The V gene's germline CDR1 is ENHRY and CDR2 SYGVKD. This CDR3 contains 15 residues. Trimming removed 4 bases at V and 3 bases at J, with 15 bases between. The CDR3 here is CAISVHQGSHTEAFF. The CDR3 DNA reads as TGTGCCATCAGTGTTCATCAGGGGAGTCACACTGAAGCTTTCTTT.

DNA of the CDR3: TGCAGCGTTCAGGGGGCACGCTATGGCTACACCTTC. This translates into CSVQGARYGYTF. The gene calls are TRBV29-1 and TRBJ1-2, with TRBD1 identical over 8 bases. This CDR3 contains 12 residues. Germline CDR1 SQVTM, CDR2 ANQGSEA. J was trimmed by 4 bases and V by 5 bases; bases with no gene match: 3.

The CDR3 loop is CAISDTYGYTF. The CDR3 DNA is TGTGCCATCAGCGACACTTATGGCTACACCTTC. The rearrangement links TRBV10-3 to TRBJ1-2; D remains ambiguous. Germline lookup yields CDR1 ENHRY and CDR2 SYGVKD. The CDR3 runs 11 residues. Trimming shortened V by 6 bases and J by 5 bases, and 7 bases separated the two germline ends.

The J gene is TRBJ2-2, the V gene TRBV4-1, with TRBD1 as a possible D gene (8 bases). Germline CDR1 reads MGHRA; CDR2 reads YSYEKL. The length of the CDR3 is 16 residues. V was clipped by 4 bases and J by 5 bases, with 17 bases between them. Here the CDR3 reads CASSPGQGLLTGELFF. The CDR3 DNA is TGCGCCAGCAGCCCCGGACAGGGACTATTGACCGGGGAGCTGTTTTTT.

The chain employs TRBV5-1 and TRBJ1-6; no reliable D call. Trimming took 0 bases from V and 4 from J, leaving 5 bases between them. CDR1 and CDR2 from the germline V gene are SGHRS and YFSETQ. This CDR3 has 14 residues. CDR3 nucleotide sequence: TGCGCCAGCAGCTTGGAACAGTATAATTCACCCCTCCACTTT. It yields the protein CASSLEQYNSPLHF.

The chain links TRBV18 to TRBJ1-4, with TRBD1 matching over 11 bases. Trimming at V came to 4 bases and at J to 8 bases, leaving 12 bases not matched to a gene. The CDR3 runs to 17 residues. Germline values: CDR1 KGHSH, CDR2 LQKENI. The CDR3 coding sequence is TGTGCCAGCTCACGAATACTGGACAGGGGGCGAGAAGAAAAACTGTTTTTT. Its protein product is CASSRILDRGREEKLFF.

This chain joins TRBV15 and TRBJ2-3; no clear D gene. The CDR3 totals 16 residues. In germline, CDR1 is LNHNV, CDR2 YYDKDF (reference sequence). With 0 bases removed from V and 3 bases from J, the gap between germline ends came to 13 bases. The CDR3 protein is CATSRDWASRTDTQYF. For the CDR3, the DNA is TGTGCCACCAGCAGAGATTGGGCCTCAAGAACAGATACGCAGTATTTT. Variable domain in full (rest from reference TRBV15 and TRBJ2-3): DAMVIQNPRYQVTQFGKPVTLSCSQTLNHNVMYWYQQKSSQAPKLLFHYYDKDFNNEADTPDNFQSRRPNTSFCFLDIRSPGLGDTAMYLCATSRDWASRTDTQYFGPGTRLTVL.

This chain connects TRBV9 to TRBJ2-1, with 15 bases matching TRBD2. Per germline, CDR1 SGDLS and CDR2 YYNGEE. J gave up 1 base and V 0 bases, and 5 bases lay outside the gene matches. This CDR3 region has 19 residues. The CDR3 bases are TGTGCCAGCAGCGTAGCCGCGGGACTAGCGGGAGGATCCTACAATGAGCAGTTCTTC. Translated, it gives CASSVAAGLAGGSYNEQFF.

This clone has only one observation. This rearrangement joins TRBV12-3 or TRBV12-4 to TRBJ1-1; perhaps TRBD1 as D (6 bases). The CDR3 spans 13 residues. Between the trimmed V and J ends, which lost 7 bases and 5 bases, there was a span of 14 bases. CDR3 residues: CASTVTQGTEAFF. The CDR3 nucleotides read TGTGCCAGCACCGTGACCCAGGGGACTGAAGCTTTCTTT.

CDR3 nucleotide sequence: TGTGCCAGTTACAGGGGTCCCTATAATTCACCCCTCCACTTT. Its protein product is CASYRGPYNSPLHF. The chain combines TRBV2 with TRBJ1-6; the match to TRBD1 covers 7 bases. Germline V gene lookup returns CDR1 SNHLY and CDR2 FYNNEI. CDR3 length: 14 residues. Losses at the gene ends were 9 bases for V and 2 bases for J; bases not matched to a gene: 4.